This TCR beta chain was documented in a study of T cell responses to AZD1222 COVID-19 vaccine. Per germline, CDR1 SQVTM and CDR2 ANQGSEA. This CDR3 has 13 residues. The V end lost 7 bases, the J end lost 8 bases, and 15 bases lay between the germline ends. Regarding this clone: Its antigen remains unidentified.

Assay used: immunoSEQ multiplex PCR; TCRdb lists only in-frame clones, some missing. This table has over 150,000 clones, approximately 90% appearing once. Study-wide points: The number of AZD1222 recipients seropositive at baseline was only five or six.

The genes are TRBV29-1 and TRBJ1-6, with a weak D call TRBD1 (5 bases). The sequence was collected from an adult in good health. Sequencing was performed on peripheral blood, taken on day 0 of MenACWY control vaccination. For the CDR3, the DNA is TGCAGCGCCCAGACAGCCTGGGATTCACCCCTCCACTTT. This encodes CSAQTAWDSPLHF.